This paragraph reports one T cell receptor beta chain. This clonotype was counted ten times or more. No antigen is known for it. Per-nucleotide qualities are absent, and no much larger clonotype sits a single base away. The V end gives up 5 bases and the J end 6 bases, leaving 10 bases in the junction not matched to a gene. Spanning cysteine to phenylalanine, the CDR3 consists of 14 amino acids. Here the CDR3 DNA is all that survives: 42 bases in frame from base 1. From a lookup of the germline V gene (reference sequence), CDR1 and CDR2 are PRHDT and FYEKMQ. A patient counted as having stable hyperthyroidism if there was no progression to ophthalmopathy within 18 months of follow-up. Hyperthyroidism patients were newly diagnosed, with disease duration under 2 months, and aged 18 to 65 years. Patients were excluded if they had other autoimmune diseases, uncontrolled infections, pregnancy or lactation. Clinical symptoms, serum thyroxine, TRAb, thyroid ultrasound and orbital computed tomography were used for diagnosis. PBMCs were isolated from 8 to 10 ml of fresh peripheral blood by Ficoll-Paque density gradient centrifugation. Total RNA was extracted with Trizol reagent and quality-checked on an Agilent 2100 Bioanalyzer.

For repertoire sequencing, the TCR beta CDR3 regions were amplified from RNA transcripts. The first round was an RT-PCR using HTBI primers with the Qiagen OneStep RT-PCR kit, and this first round was followed by a second-round multiplex PCR, then size selection and purification. Libraries were sequenced paired-end with 100 bp reads on an Illumina HiSeq2000. The published analysis was carried out like this. SOAPnuke was used for read processing, and reads with adapters, uncalled bases, a mean Phred below 15, or no exact constant-primer or identifier match were discarded. High-quality paired reads were merged with COPE v1.2.5. Unique nucleotide sequences were defined as clonotypes and aligned to IMGT TRB V, D and J references using MiTCR v1.1. Only V-J combinations with frequency above 0.0001 were analysed, covering over 98% of repertoires. For each V-J combination, a TCR clonal expansion and chaos score was defined as F50 clonal expansion divided by the chaos observed in the TCRdist matrix. Features were reduced by Welch's t-statistics and random forest to approximately 12 V-J combinations, which fed a naive Bayes classifier. Thyroid-blood repertoire similarity was quantified with the Morisita-Horn index. In-frame beta chains were kept once TCRdb had trimmed the public reads at Q25 with fastp and called clones with MiXCR. Every CDR3 protein is listed once, alongside the most common genes and DNA of its rows. What appears here as the V and J calls and clone size reflects TCRdb's work, not the paper's. A total of hundreds of thousands of distinct CDR3 sequences appear in this sample, under 25% of them only once. Roughly 3% of the sample belongs to the ten largest clones.

This record comes from a study of Graves' ophthalmopathy and Graves' hyperthyroidism (dated by TCRdb to 2016 to 2019). For the wider study: Peripheral blood was collected at initial diagnosis, before any treatment. The study used TCR beta repertoire signatures to distinguish Graves' ophthalmopathy from Graves' hyperthyroidism and to predict progression to ophthalmopathy. The 100 or so discovery patients were randomly split 7:3 into training and test sets. T-cell repertoires of thyroid tissue and blood were compared in six hyperthyroidism patients. A discovery set of 95 to 100 patients (under 45 ophthalmopathy, under 65 stable hyperthyroidism) was enrolled to explore V-J signatures distinguishing ophthalmopathy from hyperthyroidism. In total, over 130 blood samples were TCR-sequenced: 40 to 45 ophthalmopathy, around 75 hyperthyroidism and some 17 hyperthyroidism-to-ophthalmopathy patients. Following sample collection, hyperthyroidism patients were given methimazole at a starting dose of 30 mg daily, and ophthalmopathy patients were given high-dose intravenous methylprednisolone. An independent validation cohort comprised some 19 hyperthyroidism patients and over 15 patients who later progressed from hyperthyroidism to ophthalmopathy. On the study overall, not on this receptor specifically: In cross-validation, the 13-signature model distinguished ophthalmopathy from stable hyperthyroidism with about 87% sensitivity and around 82% specificity, and in the test set the corresponding values were approximately 80% and 75%. Among expanded thyroid clonotypes with frequency above 0.001, most also showed up in blood, which suggests that blood repertoires may reflect the thyroid immune response. No statistical method was used to predetermine the sample size, and group allocation was not hidden from the investigators. In validation, the model predicted ophthalmopathy progression with 70.59% sensitivity and roughly 72% specificity; 12 predicted patients were CT-confirmed with GO in a median of approximately 6.5 months.

The V and J genes are TRBV13 and TRBJ2-7; TRBD1 lines up with 7 middle nucleotides. The specimen sequenced was peripheral blood. The TCR sequence derives from a woman between 18 and 29 years old with stable Graves' hyperthyroidism. Donor details come from another sample of the same person, matched by shared clones. Here the CDR3 is given as CASSSAGGPGEQYF. The DNA sequence follows: TGTGCCAGCAGCAGTGCAGGGGGACCGGGCGAGCAGTACTTC.